One and the same sample provided the 20 T cell receptor beta chains below, sequenced in a study of T cells in women clearing cervical HPV infection. This table comes from immunoSEQ multiplex PCR, and its TCRdb copy is limited to in-frame clones, with some not included. The table lists 49,000 or so clones. The sequenced sample was blood buffy coat. The receptors were gathered from a woman between 18 and 75 years old with a cervical HPV16 infection that either progressed to CIN3+ or cleared (not recorded which).

A word on this clone: The read ends 3 residues shy of where the CDR3 ends; the end is completed using the germline J gene. The chain carries TRBV5-1 and TRBJ1-4; TRBD1 agrees at 7 bases. CDR3 size: 16 residues. CDR1 and CDR2 (germline): SGHRS, YFSETQ. CDR3 DNA (partial): TGCGCCAGCAGCTTGGAGGCGTACAGGGGACCGTCACCA. Translated: CASSLEAYRGPSP. The whole CDR3 protein reads CASSLEAYRGPSPLFF.

The covered CDR3 bases are TGTGCCAGCAGTGAAAGGGGACAGTCCTACGAG. It is translated as CASSERGQSYE. The complete CDR3 protein is CASSERGQSYEQYF. The chain joins TRBV6-1 to TRBJ2-7; 7 bases match TRBD1. The CDR3 extends 3 residues past the end of the read, so its final part is completed from the germline J gene. With 2 bases clipped from V and 1 base from J, the junction kept 2 bases outside the gene matches. The CDR3 runs 14 residues. Germline lookup yields CDR1 MNHNS and CDR2 SASEGT.

A word on this clone: Sequencing ends 3 residues short of the CDR3 end; the germline J gene provides the rest. V is TRBV6-2 or TRBV6-3 and J is TRBJ2-1; 10 bases fit TRBD2. V dropped 4 bases and J dropped 2; count of bases not matched to a gene: 5. The CDR3 extends over 16 amino acids. Germline CDR1 and CDR2: MNHEY and SVGEGT. The CDR3 DNA, read in part, is TGTGCCAGCAGTTTGGGAGCGGGAGGGGCCTACAATGAG. This sequence encodes CASSLGAGGAYNE. The complete CDR3 reads CASSLGAGGAYNEQFF.

Remarks on this clone: From the germline J gene comes the end of the CDR3, since the read stops 3 residues before it. The chain links TRBV23-1 to TRBJ2-2, with 8 bases lining up with TRBD2. TRBV23-1 is marked as an open reading frame, function uncertain. Germline trimming cut 0 bases from V and 1 base from J; bases unmatched to any gene: 1. This CDR3 spans 16 amino acids. CDR3 amino acids: CASSQSAGGNTGELFF. The sequenced CDR3 bases are TGCGCCAGCAGTCAATCGGCGGGGGGGAACACCGGGGAG.

Points on this clone: With the read ending 3 residues before the CDR3 end, the germline J gene is used to fill in that end. The chain carries TRBV5-1 and TRBJ2-5; 12 bases are shared with TRBD1. The CDR3 totals 15 residues. J was trimmed by 5 bases and V by 4 bases; bases with no gene match: 6. The germline V gene has CDR1 SGHRS and CDR2 YFSETQ. The sequenced part of the CDR3 DNA is TGCGCCAGCAGCCCCGGGACAGGGGGCCTCGAGACC. Protein product: CASSPGTGGLET. The CDR3 reads in full as CASSPGTGGLETQYF.

Worth noting for this clone: The CDR3 end lies 3 residues beyond the end of the read and is filled in from the germline J gene. The J gene is TRBJ2-1, the V gene TRBV19; possible D gene TRBD2, 6 bases. CDR3 size: 11 residues. Per germline, CDR1 LNHDA and CDR2 SQIVND (reference sequence). V dropped 10 bases and J dropped 8 bases, with 12 bases sitting between them. The sequenced part of the CDR3 DNA is TGTGCCACCCGAACGGGGGATGAG. This translates into CATRTGDE. The whole CDR3 region reads CATRTGDEQFF.

A note on this clone: The read finishes 3 residues shy of the CDR3 end, and the germline J gene is used to complete it. The V and J genes are TRBV7-8 and TRBJ2-3, with a possible D match to TRBD1 (5 bases). Germline CDR1 is SGHVS and CDR2 is FQNEAQ. This CDR3 has 16 amino acids. CDR3 in amino acids: CASSPATDLRNQPQYF. CDR3 DNA, as far as it was read: TGTGCCAGCAGCCCAGCGACAGACCTTCGGAATCAGCCG. Filled out from reference TRBV7-8 and TRBJ2-3, the complete variable domain reads GAGVSQSPRYKVAKRGQDVALRCDPISGHVSLFWYQQALGQGPEFLTYFQNEAQLDKSGLPSDRFFAERPEGSVSTLKIQRTQQEDSAVYLCASSPATDLRNQPQYFGPGTRLTVL.

As for this clone: With the read ending 3 residues before the CDR3 end, the germline J gene is used to fill in that end. V usage is TRBV19 and J usage is TRBJ2-3; 12 nucleotides line up with TRBD2. V was clipped by 5 bases and J by 2 bases; unmatched bases: 11. The CDR3 spans 18 residues. The germline V gene encodes CDR1 LNHDA and CDR2 SQIVND (reference sequence). CDR3 region: CASSQTSGGRLPTDTQYF. The sequenced part of the CDR3 DNA is TGTGCCAGTAGTCAGACTAGCGGGGGCCGCCTCCCCACAGATACG.

The CDR3 DNA, read in part, is TGCGCCAGCAGCAGGTATTCTGGGGCCAACGTC. This sequence encodes CASSRYSGANV. Given in full, the CDR3 is CASSRYSGANVLTF. This chain connects TRBV5-1 to TRBJ2-6; D uncertain. The read halts 3 residues ahead of the CDR3 end, with the missing end drawn from the germline J gene. The germline gives CDR1 SGHRS, CDR2 YFSETQ. V was shortened by 4 bases and J by 1 base, with 6 bases between the two germline ends. The CDR3 has 14 amino acids.

Turning to this clone: Read data end 3 residues before the CDR3 end; the end is taken from the germline J gene. V and J are TRBV12-5 and TRBJ2-5; D ambiguous. Germline V gene data show CDR1 as LGHNT and CDR2 as FRNRAP. The CDR3 loop spans 13 amino acids. With 7 bases removed from V and 2 bases from J, the gap between germline ends came to 11 bases. The CDR3 protein is CASAQIRQETQYF. The covered CDR3 bases are TGTGCTAGTGCCCAGATTCGACAAGAGACC.

A word on this clone: Read coverage stops 3 residues before the CDR3 terminus; the germline J gene supplies the remainder. V is TRBV7-2 and J is TRBJ2-7; 14 bases align to TRBD2. CDR3 length equals 14 residues. Germline V CDR1 and CDR2: SGHTA, FQGNSA. Trimming cost V 6 bases and J 5 bases; bases outside gene matches: 3. The covered CDR3 bases are TGTGCCAGCAGAGGGACTAGCGGGAGCAACGAG. It codes for CASRGTSGSNE. The whole CDR3 region reads CASRGTSGSNEQYF.

As regards this clone: The CDR3 end falls 3 residues outside the read, so it is completed with the germline J gene. The V gene is TRBV11-2, the J gene TRBJ2-1; 7 nucleotides align to TRBD2. Germline values: CDR1 SGHAT, CDR2 FQNNGV. The CDR3 covers 15 residues. With V trimmed by 5 bases and J by 2 bases, 6 bases remained unmatched. The covered CDR3 bases are TGTGCCAGCAGCCGCGAGCGGGGACCCTACAATGAG. This codes for CASSRERGPYNE. The full-length CDR3 reads as CASSRERGPYNEQFF. Using reference TRBV11-2 and TRBJ2-1 for the parts outside the CDR3, the full variable domain is EAGVAQSPRYKIIEKRQSVAFWCNPISGHATLYWYQQILGQGPKLLIQFQNNGVVDDSQLPKDRFSAERLKGVDSTLKIQPAKLEDSAVYLCASSRERGPYNEQFFGPGTRLTVL.

Of note for this clone: The read halts 3 residues ahead of the CDR3 end, with the missing end drawn from the germline J gene. This sequence joins TRBV19 and TRBJ1-2; possibly TRBD1 for D (5 bases). Germline lookup yields CDR1 LNHDA and CDR2 SQIVND (reference sequence). This CDR3 spans 15 amino acids. The ends were cut back, 4 bases at V and 1 base at J, with 13 bases in the middle. The CDR3 DNA, read in part, is TGTGCCAGTAGTACGGACACTACCCTTAACTATGGC. Translating gives CASSTDTTLNYG. The whole CDR3 protein reads CASSTDTTLNYGYTF.

With regard to this clone: With the read ending 3 residues before the CDR3 end, the germline J gene is used to fill in that end. The chain joins TRBV5-1 to TRBJ1-3; D not resolved. Per germline, CDR1 SGHRS and CDR2 YFSETQ. With 0 bases removed from V and 4 bases from J, the gap between germline ends came to 5 bases. This CDR3 has 13 amino acids. The CDR3 DNA, read in part, is TGCGCCAGCAGCTTGGTCCCGGGAAACACC. Translation gives CASSLVPGNT. The whole CDR3 sequence is CASSLVPGNTIYF. The entire variable domain, with the rest obtained from reference TRBV5-1 and TRBJ1-3, is as follows: KAGVTQTPRYLIKTRGQQVTLSCSPISGHRSVSWYQQTPGQGLQFLFEYFSETQRNKGNFPGRFSGRQFSNSRSEMNVSTLELGDSALYLCASSLVPGNTIYFGEGSWLTVV.

Regarding this clone: The missing CDR3 end, 3 residues past where the read stops, is filled in from the germline J gene. The genes are TRBV6-4 and TRBJ2-2; D not resolved. CDR1 is MRHNA, CDR2 SNTAGT, per germline. This CDR3 region has 15 residues. Partial CDR3 DNA: TGTGCCAGCAGTGACGGGCCAGGCCTGGATTCACCG. It specifies CASSDGPGLDSP. The whole CDR3 protein reads CASSDGPGLDSPLFF.

Worth noting for this clone: From the germline J gene comes the end of the CDR3, since the read stops 3 residues before it. V gene TRBV7-3 combines with J gene TRBJ1-4; D possibly corresponds to TRBD1 (6 bases). The CDR3 extends over 15 amino acids. Per germline, CDR1 SGHTA and CDR2 FQGTGA. The CDR3 here is CASSSTGSGANVLFF. The sequenced part of the CDR3 DNA is TGTGCCAGCAGCTCCACAGGGTCTGGGGCCAACGTA.

A remark on this clone: The read comes to an end 3 residues before the CDR3 does, leaving the germline J gene to fill in the end. This rearrangement joins TRBV7-2 to TRBJ2-3; D is unresolved. Trimming left V 1 base short and J 4 bases short, with 6 bases between. The CDR3 is 13 residues long. CDR1 and CDR2 (germline): SGHTA, FQGNSA. Here the CDR3 reads CASSLEAPDTQYF. The DNA read from the CDR3 is TGTGCCAGCAGCTTAGAGGCCCCAGATACG.

Remarks on this clone: Read coverage stops 3 residues before the CDR3 terminus; the germline J gene supplies the remainder. The gene calls are TRBV5-6 and TRBJ1-2; D perhaps matches TRBD1 (6 bases). Germline assignment: CDR1 SGHDT and CDR2 YYEEEE. This CDR3 spans 12 amino acids. CDR3 bases read: TGTGCCAGCAGCTTAACAGGGTACGGC. Translation: CASSLTGYG. The full CDR3 is CASSLTGYGYTF.

Concerning this clone itself: The read is 3 residues too short to cover the CDR3 end, so that end is filled in from the germline J gene. V gene TRBV2 combines with J gene TRBJ2-5; D gene ambiguous. Between the trimmed V and J ends, which lost 5 bases and 1 base, there was a span of 5 bases. Germline V lookup: CDR1 SNHLY, CDR2 FYNNEI. The CDR3 runs 12 residues. The DNA read from the CDR3 is TGTGCCAGCAGTAAGGCCCAAGAGACC. Protein: CASSKAQET. In full, the CDR3 reads CASSKAQETQYF.

Regarding this clone: Coverage ceases 3 residues before the CDR3 finishes, and the germline J gene fills in the end. The chain uses TRBV19 and TRBJ2-7; D is possibly TRBD2 (5 bases). The CDR3 totals 16 residues. Trimming removed 3 bases at V and 5 bases at J, with 20 bases between. CDR1 and CDR2 from the germline V gene are LNHDA and SQIVND (reference sequence). Here the CDR3 reads CASSIGPPGIGDEQYF. The DNA read from the CDR3 is TGTGCCAGTAGTATTGGCCCTCCGGGGATCGGGGACGAG.